This T cell receptor beta chain is drawn from a study of T-cell memory formation after mild COVID-19. Study-wide results and limits: CD4+ clones that contracted lay mainly in CM and EM; CD8+ ones lay in EMRA. There were some responding clones in pre-infection memory, which suggested that cross-reactive memory had joined. There was a balanced CD4/CD8 profile in clones contracting day 15 to 85, and later expanders leaned CD4+.

For this clonotype: The target antigen is unknown.

It was 5'RACE with constant-segment primers that produced the TCR alpha and TCR beta cDNA libraries, which carried sample barcodes and UMIs. TCRdb processed the 5' RACE reads anew with MiXCR; each CDR3 protein has one entry. The table records 200,000 to 250,000 distinct CDR3 sequences, approximately 15% of them present only once. The CDR3 is 12 amino acids. Germline V lookup: CDR1 LNHDA, CDR2 SQIVND (reference sequence). J was trimmed by 7 bases and V by 5 bases; bases with no gene match: 3. The specimen was PBMCs or a T cell subset sorted from them (not recorded which). This receptor was identified in an adult woman who had mild COVID-19 (a few samples of this study predate the infection). Cell type and time point are not known. V is TRBV19 and J is TRBJ1-2, with 8 bases that match TRBD1. CDR3 loop: CASSSGGPGYTF. In DNA, the CDR3 is TGTGCCAGTAGTTCAGGGGGCCCTGGCTACACCTTC.